This T cell receptor beta chain stems from a study of human T cells and chemical hapten exposure. About the study: For the roughly 25-week duration of the study, patients were given weekly doses of diphenylcyclopropenone on the scalp.

This clonotype was recorded many times. TCRdb re-called the RACE reads through MiXCR, storing one row per CDR3 protein. The repertoire includes 80,000 to 100,000 distinct CDR3 sequences, under 9% of them detected once, and around 1.5% sits in the top ten. Looked up from germline, CDR1 is SGHRS and CDR2 is YFSETQ. The CDR3 spans 14 residues. Trimming took 0 bases from V and 5 from J, leaving 9 bases between them. The time point was: patch test 1, 2 weeks after DPC sensitization. The sample's treatment: therapeutic diphenylcyclopropenone sensitization with weekly scalp DPC. The V gene is TRBV5-1, the J gene TRBJ1-3, with D possibly being TRBD1 (6 bases). The TCR sequence derives from a woman younger than 45 with alopecia areata. Some clones in this sample may be carry-over from other donors' samples. The sample here was whole blood, taken in connection with sensitization to the hapten diphenylcyclopropenone (DPC). CDR3 in DNA: TGCGCCAGCAGCTTGGAGCAGGGGCGAAACACCATATATTTT. Residues: CASSLEQGRNTIYF.